This TCR beta chain appears in the sequencing data of a study of CD8 T cells in Susac syndrome. This CDR3 contains 13 residues. J lost 2 bases, V lost 6 bases, and 5 bases had no gene match. CDR1 and CDR2 (germline): SQVTM, ANQGSEA. cDNA came from roughly 0.53 to 1 ug RNA primed by random hexamers. TCRdb itself ran the immunoSEQ multiplex PCR reads through MiXCR, one entry per CDR3 protein. The table has tens of thousands of distinct CDR3 sequences, about 95% seen once; the top ten hold approximately 0.48%. This receptor was taken from a human donor with Susac syndrome. The rearrangement links TRBV29-1 to TRBJ2-5; 8 nucleotides align to TRBD2. The sample was CD8+ T cells from PBMCs. CDR3 sequence reads: CSVVRLAQETQYF. The CDR3 coding sequence is TGCAGCGTGGTAAGACTAGCGCAAGAGACCCAGTACTTC.